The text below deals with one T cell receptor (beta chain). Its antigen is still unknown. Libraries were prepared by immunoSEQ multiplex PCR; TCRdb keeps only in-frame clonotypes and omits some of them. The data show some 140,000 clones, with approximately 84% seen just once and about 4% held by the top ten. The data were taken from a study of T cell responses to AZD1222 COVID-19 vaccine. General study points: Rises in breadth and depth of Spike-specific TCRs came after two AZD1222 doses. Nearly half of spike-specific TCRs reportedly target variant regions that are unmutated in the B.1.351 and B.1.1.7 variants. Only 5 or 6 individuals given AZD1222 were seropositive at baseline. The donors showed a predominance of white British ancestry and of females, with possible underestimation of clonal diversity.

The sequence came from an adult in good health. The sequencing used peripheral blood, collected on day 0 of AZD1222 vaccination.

Written as DNA, the CDR3 is TGCGCCAGCAGCGGAAGAGCTAACACTGAAGCTTTCTTT. Encoded protein: CASSGRANTEAFF. The chain joins TRBV5-1 to TRBJ1-1; no definite D call. CDR3 length equals 13 residues. CDR1 is SGHRS and CDR2 is YFSETQ in the germline V gene. V was trimmed by 4 bases and J by 2 bases, leaving 9 bases between them.